This TCR beta chain was obtained from a study of shared clonotypes between healthy human individuals. Assay execution took place at the deep level. PCR replicates performed on unsorted PBMC used 300 ng DNA, some 30,000 T cell genomes. Clones were read by immunoSEQ multiplex PCR, and TCRdb kept only the in-frame ones, dropping some. The sample includes about 560,000 clones, around 76% of them seen just once. V lost 8 bases to trimming and J lost 1 base, with 15 bases between them. Germline values: CDR1 MNHNS, CDR2 SASEGT. The CDR3 totals 15 residues. Around 90 million PBMCs per unsorted sample were used for genomic DNA.

The receptor was isolated from a middle-aged woman in good health. Some clones in this sample may be carry-over from other donors' samples. This chain uses TRBV6-1 with TRBJ1-5, with D possibly TRBD1 on 5 matching bases. Specimen: PBMCs. The CDR3 DNA is TGTGCCAGCCGGGAAGGGGCTCTGAGCAATCAGCCCCAGCATTTT. Amino acid sequence: CASREGALSNQPQHF.